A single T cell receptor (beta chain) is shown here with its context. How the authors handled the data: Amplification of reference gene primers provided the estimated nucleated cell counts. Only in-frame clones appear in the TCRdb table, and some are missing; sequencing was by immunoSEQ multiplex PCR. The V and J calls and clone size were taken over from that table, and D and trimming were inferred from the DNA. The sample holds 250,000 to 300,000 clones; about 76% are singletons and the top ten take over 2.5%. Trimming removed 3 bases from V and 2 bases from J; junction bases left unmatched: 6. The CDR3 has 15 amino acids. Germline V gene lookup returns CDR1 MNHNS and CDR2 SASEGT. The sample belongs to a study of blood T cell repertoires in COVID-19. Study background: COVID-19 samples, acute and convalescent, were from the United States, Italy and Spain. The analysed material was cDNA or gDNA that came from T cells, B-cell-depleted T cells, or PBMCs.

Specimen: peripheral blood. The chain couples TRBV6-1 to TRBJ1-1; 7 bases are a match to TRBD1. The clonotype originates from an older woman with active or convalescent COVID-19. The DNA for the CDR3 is TGTGCCAGCAGTGACCCCAGGGGGGCAAACACTGAAGCTTTCTTT. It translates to CASSDPRGANTEAFF.